These T cell receptor beta chains were read from a single sample in a study of human T cells and chemical hapten exposure. MiXCR was run by TCRdb on the RACE reads, yielding one entry per CDR3 protein. The sample contains some 84,000 distinct CDR3 sequences, 6.5% to 10% of which appear only once. The starting material was whole blood, obtained in connection with sensitization to the hapten diphenylcyclopropenone (DPC). These receptors came from a man aged 40-55 years with alopecia areata. Some clones in this sample may be carry-over from other donors' samples. Each CDR3 is given with its conserved first and last residue. Some rows mark clone size as missing; the rest say once, few, many or name a class of expanded clone.

j_call | clone_size | v_call | cdr3_aa
TRBJ2-2 | . | TRBV24-1 | CATTGQGDTGELFF
TRBJ2-5 | many | TRBV10-3 | CAIRDRGETQYF
TRBJ1-4 | . | TRBV11-2 | CASSLQEKLFF
TRBJ2-5 | . | TRBV6-2/TRBV6-3 | CASSGGLAGVETQYF
TRBJ2-3 | many | TRBV20-1 | CSASPPQGRAANTQYF
TRBJ2-5 | . | TRBV19 | CASRNTGTVETQYF
TRBJ1-2 | few | TRBV28 | CASSLRRTGYTF
TRBJ2-1 | few | TRBV7-3 | CASSRDSISGGEQFF
TRBJ2-5 | few | TRBV5-4 | CASRTLTSGNQETQYF
TRBJ2-5 | many | TRBV5-4 | CASSFHRMPEETQYF
TRBJ1-2 | . | TRBV27 | CASKGEGRRYGYTF
TRBJ2-3 | few | TRBV7-2 | CASSLRIPGQGTDTQYF
TRBJ2-3 | medium-sized | TRBV5-1 | CASSLYASAHTDTQYF
TRBJ1-1 | many | TRBV11-1 | CASSLRETEAFF
TRBJ1-5 | few | TRBV7-2 | CASSLEGGRFSNQPQHF
TRBJ2-5 | few | TRBV5-8 | CASSLYGLASGTQYF
TRBJ2-1 | few | TRBV4-1 | CASSQAGQRNEQFF
TRBJ2-3 | . | TRBV15 | CATSRDWDTQYF
TRBJ2-3 | . | TRBV5-1 | CASSLTSGAAGTDTQYF
TRBJ2-2 | few | TRBV7-9 | CASSSRGREGAAGELFF